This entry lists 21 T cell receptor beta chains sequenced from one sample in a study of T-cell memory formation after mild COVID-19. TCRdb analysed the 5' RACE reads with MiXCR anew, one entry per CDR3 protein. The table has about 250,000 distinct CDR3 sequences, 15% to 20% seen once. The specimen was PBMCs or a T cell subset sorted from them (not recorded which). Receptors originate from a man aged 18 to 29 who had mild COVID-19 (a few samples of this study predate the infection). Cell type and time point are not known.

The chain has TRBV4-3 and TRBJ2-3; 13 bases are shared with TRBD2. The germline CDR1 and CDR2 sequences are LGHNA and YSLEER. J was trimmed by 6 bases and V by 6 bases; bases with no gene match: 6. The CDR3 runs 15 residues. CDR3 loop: CASSPTSGGLDTQYF. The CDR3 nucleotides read TGCGCCAGCAGTCCGACTAGCGGGGGGTTGGATACGCAGTATTTT.

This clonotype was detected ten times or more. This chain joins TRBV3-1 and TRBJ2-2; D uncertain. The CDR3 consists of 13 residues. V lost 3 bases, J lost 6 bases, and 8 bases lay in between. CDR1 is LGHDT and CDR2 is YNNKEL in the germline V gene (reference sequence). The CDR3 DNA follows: TGTGCCAGCAGCCAGACCGCGCCCGGGGAGCTGTTTTTT. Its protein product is CASSQTAPGELFF.

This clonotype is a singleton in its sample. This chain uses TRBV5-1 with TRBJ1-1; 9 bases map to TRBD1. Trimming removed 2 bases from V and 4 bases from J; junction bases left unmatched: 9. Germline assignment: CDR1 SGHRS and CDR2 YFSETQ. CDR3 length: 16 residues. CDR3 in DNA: TGCGCCAGCAGCTTTTTGGAACAGGGGGCGAGCACTGAAGCTTTCTTT. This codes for CASSFLEQGASTEAFF.

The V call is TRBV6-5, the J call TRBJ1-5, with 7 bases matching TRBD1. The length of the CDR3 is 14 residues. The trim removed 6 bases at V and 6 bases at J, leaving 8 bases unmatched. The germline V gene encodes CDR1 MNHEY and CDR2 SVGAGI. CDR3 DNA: TGTGCCAGCAGCCTCGGACAGGCGGGTCAGCCCCAGCATTTT. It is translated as CASSLGQAGQPQHF.

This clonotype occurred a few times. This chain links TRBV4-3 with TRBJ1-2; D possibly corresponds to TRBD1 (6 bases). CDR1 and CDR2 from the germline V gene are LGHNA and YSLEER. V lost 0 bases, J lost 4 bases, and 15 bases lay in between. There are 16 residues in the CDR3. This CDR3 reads CASSQDRGGAVYGYTF. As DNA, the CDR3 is TGCGCCAGCAGCCAAGATCGAGGGGGGGCCGTCTATGGCTACACCTTC.

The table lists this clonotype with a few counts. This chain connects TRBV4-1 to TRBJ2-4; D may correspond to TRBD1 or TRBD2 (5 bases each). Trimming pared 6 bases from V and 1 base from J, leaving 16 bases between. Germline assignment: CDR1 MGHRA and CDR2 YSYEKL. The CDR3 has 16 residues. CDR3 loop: CASRRGVGQAKNIQYF. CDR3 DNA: TGCGCCAGCAGAAGGGGAGTAGGCCAGGCCAAAAACATTCAGTACTTC.

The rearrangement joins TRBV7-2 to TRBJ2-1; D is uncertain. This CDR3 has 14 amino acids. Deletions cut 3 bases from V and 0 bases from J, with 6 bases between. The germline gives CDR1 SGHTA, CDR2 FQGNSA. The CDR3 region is CASSFSSSYNEQFF. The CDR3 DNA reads TGTGCCAGCAGCTTTTCGAGCTCCTACAATGAGCAGTTCTTC.

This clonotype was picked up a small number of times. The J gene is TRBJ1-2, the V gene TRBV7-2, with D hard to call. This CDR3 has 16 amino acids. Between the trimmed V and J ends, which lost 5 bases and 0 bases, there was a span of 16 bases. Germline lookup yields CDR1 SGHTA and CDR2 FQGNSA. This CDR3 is CASSHLAREANYGYTF. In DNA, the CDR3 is TGTGCCAGCAGCCACCTAGCAAGGGAGGCTAACTATGGCTACACCTTC.

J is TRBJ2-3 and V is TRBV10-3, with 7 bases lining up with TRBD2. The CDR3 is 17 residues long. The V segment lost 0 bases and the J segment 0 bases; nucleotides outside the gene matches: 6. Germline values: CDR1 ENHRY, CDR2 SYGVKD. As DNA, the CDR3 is TGTGCCATCAGTGAGTCGATCGGCGGGGGAAGCACAGATACGCAGTATTTT. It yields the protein CAISESIGGGSTDTQYF.

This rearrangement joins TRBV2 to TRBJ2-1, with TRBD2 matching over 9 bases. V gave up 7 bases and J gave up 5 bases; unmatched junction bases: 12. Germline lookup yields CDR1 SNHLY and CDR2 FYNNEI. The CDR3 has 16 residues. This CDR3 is CASIVSGGGFNNEQFF. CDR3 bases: TGTGCCAGCATCGTTAGCGGGGGAGGGTTCAACAATGAGCAGTTCTTC.

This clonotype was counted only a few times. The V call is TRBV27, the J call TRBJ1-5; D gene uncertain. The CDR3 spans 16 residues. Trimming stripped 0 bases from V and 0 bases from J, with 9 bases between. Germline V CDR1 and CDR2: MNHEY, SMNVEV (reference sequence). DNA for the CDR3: TGTGCCAGCAGTTTATCGAACGGTTATAGCAATCAGCCCCAGCATTTT. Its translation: CASSLSNGYSNQPQHF.

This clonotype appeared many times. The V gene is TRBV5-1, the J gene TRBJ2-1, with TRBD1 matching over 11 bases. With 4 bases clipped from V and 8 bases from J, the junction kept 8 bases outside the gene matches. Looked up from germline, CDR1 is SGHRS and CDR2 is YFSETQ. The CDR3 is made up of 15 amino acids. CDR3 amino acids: CASSPGGQGAYEQFF. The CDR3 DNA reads TGCGCCAGCAGCCCCGGAGGACAGGGGGCCTATGAGCAGTTCTTC.

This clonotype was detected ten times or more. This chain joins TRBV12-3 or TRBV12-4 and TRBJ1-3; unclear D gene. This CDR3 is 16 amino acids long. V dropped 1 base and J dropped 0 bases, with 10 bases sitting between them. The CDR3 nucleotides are TGTGCCAGCAGTTTAGTAGGGCGCAGCTCTGGAAACACCATATATTTT. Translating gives CASSLVGRSSGNTIYF.

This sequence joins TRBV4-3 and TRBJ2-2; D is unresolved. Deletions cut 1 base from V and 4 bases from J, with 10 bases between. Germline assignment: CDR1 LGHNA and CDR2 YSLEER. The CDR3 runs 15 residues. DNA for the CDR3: TGCGCCAGCAGCCAAGCCCCCCGAGGCACCGGGGAGCTGTTTTTT. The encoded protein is CASSQAPRGTGELFF.

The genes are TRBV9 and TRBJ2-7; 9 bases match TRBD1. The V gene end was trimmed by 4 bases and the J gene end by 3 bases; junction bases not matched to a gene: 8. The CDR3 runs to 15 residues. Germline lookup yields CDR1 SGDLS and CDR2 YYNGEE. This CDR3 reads CASSSRGTGYYEQYF. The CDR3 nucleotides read TGTGCCAGCAGCTCTAGGGGGACAGGGTACTACGAGCAGTACTTC.

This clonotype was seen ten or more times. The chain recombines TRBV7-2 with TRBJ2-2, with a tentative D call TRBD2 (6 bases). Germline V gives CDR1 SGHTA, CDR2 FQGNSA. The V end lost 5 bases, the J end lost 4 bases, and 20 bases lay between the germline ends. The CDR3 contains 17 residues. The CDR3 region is CASSRSSDYGGTGELFF. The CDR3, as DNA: TGTGCCAGCAGCCGTTCGTCGGACTACGGGGGCACCGGGGAGCTGTTTTTT. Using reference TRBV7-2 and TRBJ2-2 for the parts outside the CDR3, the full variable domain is GAGVSQSPSNKVTEKGKDVELRCDPISGHTALYWYRQSLGQGLEFLIYFQGNSAPDKSGLPSDRFSAERTGGSVSTLTIQRTQQEDSAVYLCASSRSSDYGGTGELFFGEGSRLTVL.

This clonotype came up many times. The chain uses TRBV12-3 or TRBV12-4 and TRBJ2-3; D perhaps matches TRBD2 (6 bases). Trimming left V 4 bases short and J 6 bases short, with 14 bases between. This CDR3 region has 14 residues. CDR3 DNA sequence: TGTGCCAGCAGTTGGGGACTGCCCTATGATACGCAGTATTTT. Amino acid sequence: CASSWGLPYDTQYF.

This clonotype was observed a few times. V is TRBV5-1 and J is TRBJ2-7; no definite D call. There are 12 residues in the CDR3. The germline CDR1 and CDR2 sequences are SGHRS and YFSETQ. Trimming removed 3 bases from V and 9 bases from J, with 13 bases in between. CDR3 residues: CASSSDEALQYF. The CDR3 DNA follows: TGCGCCAGCAGCTCGGACGAAGCTTTGCAGTACTTC. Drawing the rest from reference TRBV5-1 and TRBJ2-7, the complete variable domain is KAGVTQTPRYLIKTRGQQVTLSCSPISGHRSVSWYQQTPGQGLQFLFEYFSETQRNKGNFPGRFSGRQFSNSRSEMNVSTLELGDSALYLCASSSDEALQYFGPGTRLTVT.

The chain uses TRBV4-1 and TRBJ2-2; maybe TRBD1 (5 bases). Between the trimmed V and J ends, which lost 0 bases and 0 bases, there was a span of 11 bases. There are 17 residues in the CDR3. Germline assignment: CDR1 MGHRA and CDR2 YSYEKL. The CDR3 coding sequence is TGCGCCAGCAGCCAAGAAGAAAGGGGCGCGAACACCGGGGAGCTGTTTTTT. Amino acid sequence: CASSQEERGANTGELFF.

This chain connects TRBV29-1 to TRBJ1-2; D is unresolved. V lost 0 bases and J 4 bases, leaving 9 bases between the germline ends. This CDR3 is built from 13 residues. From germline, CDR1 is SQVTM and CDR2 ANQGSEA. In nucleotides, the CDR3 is TGCAGCGTTGAAGATCCGGTTATCTATGGCTACACCTTC. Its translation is CSVEDPVIYGYTF.

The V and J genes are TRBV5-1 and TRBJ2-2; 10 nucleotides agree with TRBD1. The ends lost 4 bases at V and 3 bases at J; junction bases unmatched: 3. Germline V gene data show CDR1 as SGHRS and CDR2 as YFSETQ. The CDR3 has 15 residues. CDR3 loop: CASSRGTGDTGELFF. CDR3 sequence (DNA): TGCGCCAGCAGCCGGGGGACAGGGGACACCGGGGAGCTGTTTTTT. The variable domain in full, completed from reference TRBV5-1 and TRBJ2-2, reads KAGVTQTPRYLIKTRGQQVTLSCSPISGHRSVSWYQQTPGQGLQFLFEYFSETQRNKGNFPGRFSGRQFSNSRSEMNVSTLELGDSALYLCASSRGTGDTGELFFGEGSRLTVL.